Listed here is a single T cell receptor beta chain. Its antigen is not known. Trimming took 3 bases from V and 6 from J; bases not matched to a gene: 20. CDR3 size: 19 residues. CDR1 and CDR2 (germline): SGHVS, FNYEAQ. A second roughly 6 to 12 cycle PCR used barcoded and J-beta primers. Each CDR3 protein is one row after TCRdb ran MiXCR on the 5' RACE reads. The table shows around 1,000,000 distinct CDR3 sequences, with roughly a quarter occurring only once. These data belong to a study of blood T cells in healthy people across ages. Whole-study results and caveats: Greater diversity and more naive CD4+ cells were seen in long-lived donors than in aged donors.

These data also formed part of another study, on T cells of mothers and their children. From that report: Overlap measured in related mother-child pairs was slightly, non-significantly higher than in unrelated pairs. Persistent microchimeric T cell clones were not found at ~100 per million sensitivity.

The J gene is TRBJ2-1, the V gene TRBV7-6, with 7 nucleotides matching TRBD1. Sequencing used blood. This TCR was recovered from a girl aged 2-10 years in good health. The CDR3 here is CASSFPVPQGLRQGNEQFF. As DNA, the CDR3 is TGTGCCAGCAGCTTTCCGGTGCCGCAGGGGCTTAGACAGGGCAATGAGCAGTTCTTC.